Following are 15 T cell receptor beta chains from one sample sequenced in a study of response to subunit inactivated influenza vaccine. TCRdb processed the RT-PCR reads anew with MiXCR; each CDR3 protein has one entry. The data hold around 750,000 distinct CDR3 sequences, with about 20% observed a single time. The sample here was PBMCs from blood, taken more than 4 days after vaccination. The source is a man in his fifties who received an inactivated influenza vaccine.

The V call is TRBV20-1, the J call TRBJ1-1, with D uncertain. The germline gives CDR1 DFQATT, CDR2 SNEGSKA (reference sequence). Trimming shortened V by 1 base and J by 1 base, and 10 bases separated the two germline ends. The CDR3 is 14 residues long. The CDR3 is CSARVGSENTEAFF. In DNA, the CDR3 is TGCAGTGCTAGAGTTGGCAGCGAGAACACTGAAGCTTTCTTT.

The chain uses TRBV6-1 and TRBJ2-1; D is ambiguous. The CDR3 spans 15 residues. With 2 bases removed from V and 7 bases from J, the gap between germline ends came to 15 bases. Germline V CDR1 and CDR2: MNHNS, SASEGT. The CDR3 region has the DNA TGTGCCAGCAGTGAATCCCCAGGATCTTATAATGAGCAGTTCTTC. Amino acid sequence: CASSESPGSYNEQFF.

The sample holds many counts of this clonotype. In DNA, the CDR3 is TGTGCCAGCAGCTTACAGGGACAGGGACGGGACAATGAGCAGTTCTTC. Residues: CASSLQGQGRDNEQFF. The chain has TRBV13 and TRBJ2-1; 9 bases align to TRBD1. V shed 2 bases and J 5 bases; nucleotides not matched to a gene: 7. CDR3 size: 16 residues. Germline CDR1 is PRHDT and CDR2 is FYEKMQ (reference sequence).

This rearrangement joins TRBV20-1 to TRBJ2-5; no definite D call. The V end lost 3 bases, the J end lost 2 bases, and 13 bases lay between the germline ends. CDR1 is DFQATT and CDR2 is SNEGSKA in the germline V gene (reference sequence). The CDR3 covers 14 residues. CDR3 bases: TGCAGTGCTAGGATGGGGATCTCTCAAGAGACCCAGTACTTC. Its translation: CSARMGISQETQYF.

The rearrangement links TRBV7-6 to TRBJ2-2; no definite D call. Germline V gene sequence: CDR1 SGHVS, CDR2 FNYEAQ. CDR3 length equals 12 residues. The V and J ends lost 5 bases and 7 bases respectively, with 8 bases between them. The CDR3, as DNA: TGTGCCAGCAGCCCGCTTATCGGGGAGCTGTTTTTT. Its protein product is CASSPLIGELFF.

Ten or more counts support this clonotype. As DNA, the CDR3 is TGTGCCACCAGTGATTTACGCGGGAATTACAATGAGCAGTTCTTC. Its protein is CATSDLRGNYNEQFF. This chain connects TRBV24-1 to TRBJ2-1; maybe TRBD2 (6 bases). Trimming stripped 1 base from V and 4 bases from J, with 10 bases between. The CDR3 is 15 amino acids. Germline CDR1 KGHDR, CDR2 SFDVKD.

This clonotype was picked up a small number of times. The J gene is TRBJ2-7, the V gene TRBV5-5; D gene ambiguous. The CDR3 length is 13 residues. V was pared by 4 bases and J by 3 bases, with 11 bases between. CDR1 SGHKS and CDR2 YYEKEE come from the germline V gene (reference sequence). As DNA, the CDR3 is TGTGCCAGCAGCGAAGGCAGTCTCTACGAGCAGTACTTC. Protein: CASSEGSLYEQYF. Full variable domain (outside the CDR3, taken from reference TRBV5-5 and TRBJ2-7): DAGVTQSPTHLIKTRGQQVTLRCSPISGHKSVSWYQQVLGQGPQFIFQYYEKEERGRGNFPDRFSARQFPNYSSELNVNALLLGDSALYLCASSEGSLYEQYFGPGTRLTVT.

This sequence joins TRBV20-1 and TRBJ2-7; D is ambiguous. The CDR3 is 15 amino acids. The V gene lost 0 bases and the J gene lost 0 bases, with 12 bases spanning the gap. Germline loops: CDR1 DFQATT, CDR2 SNEGSKA (reference sequence). CDR3 amino acids: CSAREGQISSYEQYF. DNA of the CDR3: TGCAGTGCTAGAGAAGGGCAGATTAGCTCCTACGAGCAGTACTTC.

This clonotype was counted between two and nine times. This chain connects TRBV6-5 to TRBJ2-7; D is possibly TRBD1 (5 bases). CDR3 length: 15 residues. Germline V lookup: CDR1 MNHEY, CDR2 SVGAGI. V dropped 0 bases and J dropped 2 bases, with 11 bases sitting between them. This CDR3 is CASSYSGREAYEQYF. CDR3 sequence (DNA): TGTGCCAGCAGTTACTCGGGCAGGGAAGCCTACGAGCAGTACTTC.

This clonotype was seen only a few times. This chain's CDR3 is CASSPGLGYGYTF. CDR3 DNA sequence: TGTGCCAGCAGCCCAGGGTTAGGGTATGGCTACACCTTC. The chain links TRBV12-3 or TRBV12-4 to TRBJ1-2, with D maybe TRBD1 (5 bases). This CDR3 region has 13 residues. V was clipped by 6 bases and J by 5 bases, with 13 bases between them.

This chain links TRBV7-2 with TRBJ2-1; TRBD1 or TRBD2 may be the D gene (5 bases each). The V end was cut by 5 bases, the J end by 6 bases, with 14 bases between. This CDR3 is built from 14 residues. In germline, CDR1 is SGHTA, CDR2 FQGNSA. CDR3: CASSRTGALNEQFF. The CDR3 region has the DNA TGTGCCAGCAGCCGTACCGGGGCCCTCAATGAGCAGTTCTTC.

The chain has TRBV12-3 or TRBV12-4 and TRBJ2-3; D is unresolved. This CDR3 is 12 amino acids long. Trimming took off 7 bases at V and 2 bases at J, with 7 bases between the two ends. Written as DNA, the CDR3 is TGTGCCAGCAATGGGGTCACAGATACGCAGTATTTT. Residues: CASNGVTDTQYF.

This clonotype turned up a few times. The J gene is TRBJ1-1, the V gene TRBV6-1; D is perhaps TRBD1 (5 bases). The germline CDR1 and CDR2 sequences are MNHNS and SASEGT. Between the trimmed V and J ends, which lost 6 bases and 1 base, there was a span of 15 bases. CDR3 length: 15 residues. In nucleotides, the CDR3 is TGTGCCAGCAGCCCCGGGGGAGTGGGGAACACTGAAGCTTTCTTT. Translating it yields CASSPGGVGNTEAFF.

The J gene is TRBJ2-4, the V gene TRBV3-1; D is undetermined. The V gene lost 2 bases and the J gene lost 2 bases, with 7 bases spanning the gap. From germline, CDR1 is LGHDT and CDR2 YNNKEL (reference sequence). The CDR3 is 14 amino acids. For the CDR3, the DNA is TGTGCCAGCAGCCAAAGGGTATCCAAAAACATTCAGTACTTC. It translates to CASSQRVSKNIQYF.

This chain connects TRBV7-9 to TRBJ2-7, with 7 bases identical to TRBD2. The CDR3 loop spans 17 amino acids. The germline CDR1 and CDR2 sequences are SEHNR and FQNEAQ (reference sequence). V shed 1 base, J shed 0 bases, and the junction held 9 bases outside the gene matches. DNA for the CDR3: TGTGCCAGCAGCTTAGATTGGACTAGGAAAATCTCCTACGAGCAGTACTTC. Protein: CASSLDWTRKISYEQYF.